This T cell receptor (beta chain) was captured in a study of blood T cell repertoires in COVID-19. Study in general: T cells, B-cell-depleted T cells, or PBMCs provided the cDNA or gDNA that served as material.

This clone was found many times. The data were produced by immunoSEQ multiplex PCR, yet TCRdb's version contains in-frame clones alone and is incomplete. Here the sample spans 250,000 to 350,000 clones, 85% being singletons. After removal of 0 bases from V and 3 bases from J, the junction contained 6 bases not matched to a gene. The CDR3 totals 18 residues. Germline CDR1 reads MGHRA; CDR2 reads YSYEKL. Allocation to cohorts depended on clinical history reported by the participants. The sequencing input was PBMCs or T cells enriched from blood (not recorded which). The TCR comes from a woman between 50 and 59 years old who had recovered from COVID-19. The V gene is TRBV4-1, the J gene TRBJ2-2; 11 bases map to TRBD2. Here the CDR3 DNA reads TGCGCCAGCAGCCAAGACCATAGCGGGAGGGTATACACCGGGGAGCTGTTTTTT. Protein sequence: CASSQDHSGRVYTGELFF.